Below are 27 T cell receptor beta chains sequenced from a single sample in a study of blood T cell repertoires in COVID-19. Some clones are missing from TCRdb's copy, which holds only in-frame ones; the method was immunoSEQ multiplex PCR. The top ten clones hold around 10% of a sample with more than 350,000 clones, just under 90% of them seen once. Sequencing was performed on PBMCs or T cells enriched from blood (not recorded which). These receptors came from a woman aged 45 to 65 who had recovered from COVID-19.

This clone turned up a few times. The genes are TRBV5-5 and TRBJ2-1, with TRBD1 matching over 7 bases. CDR1 and CDR2 (germline): SGHKS, YYEKEE (reference sequence). Losses at the gene ends were 0 bases for V and 5 bases for J; bases not matched to a gene: 14. The CDR3 totals 18 residues. The CDR3 sequence: CASSLARDSFSLNNEQFF. CDR3 in DNA: TGTGCCAGCAGCTTGGCAAGGGACAGTTTCTCTCTTAACAATGAGCAGTTCTTC.

The chain uses TRBV28 and TRBJ2-7, with D uncertain. The germline V gene has CDR1 MDHEN and CDR2 SYDVKM. The CDR3 has 17 residues. Trimming cost V 10 bases and J 5 bases, with 30 bases left between them. Here the CDR3 reads CAIFPGGRLISGHEQYF. DNA for the CDR3: TGTGCCATCTTCCCAGGTGGCAGGTTGATTTCTGGCCACGAGCAGTACTTC.

The chain combines TRBV28 with TRBJ2-7; tentative D call: TRBD2 (5 bases). This CDR3 spans 12 amino acids. V lost 7 bases and J lost 3, with 10 bases in between. The germline V gene has CDR1 MDHEN and CDR2 SYDVKM. The CDR3 protein is CASKGDIYEQYF. The CDR3, as DNA: TGTGCCAGCAAGGGAGATATCTACGAGCAGTACTTC.

The chain joins TRBV27 to TRBJ2-1; 9 positions agree with TRBD1. The trim removed 0 bases at V and 6 bases at J, leaving 3 bases unmatched. Germline CDR1 and CDR2: MNHEY and SMNVEV (reference sequence). CDR3 length: 15 residues. The CDR3 region is CASSLSGTGFNEQFF. The CDR3, as DNA: TGTGCCAGCAGTTTATCCGGGACAGGGTTCAATGAGCAGTTCTTC.

The chain has TRBV3-1 (or the pseudogene TRBV3-2) and TRBJ2-3, with D possibly being TRBD2 (6 bases). This CDR3 region has 11 residues. CDR1 and CDR2 (germline): LGHDT, YNNKEL (reference sequence). V lost 4 bases, J lost 9 bases, and 8 bases lay in between. Written as DNA, the CDR3 is TGTGCCAGCAGCCTAGCGGTGACGCAGTATTTT. The encoded protein is CASSLAVTQYF.

This clone was found a few times. The rearrangement joins TRBV27 to TRBJ2-6; possibly TRBD1 for D (5 bases). V lost 4 bases and J 0 bases, leaving 10 bases between the germline ends. CDR1 is MNHEY and CDR2 is SMNVEV in the germline V gene (reference sequence). The CDR3 runs to 16 residues. As DNA, the CDR3 is TGTGCCAGCAGTTCAGGGATTCGCTCTGGGGCCAACGTCCTGACTTTC. This codes for CASSSGIRSGANVLTF.

The chain couples TRBV7-2 to TRBJ1-1; D call uncertain. CDR3 length: 16 amino acids. From germline, CDR1 is SGHTA and CDR2 FQGNSA. Trimming shortened V by 5 bases and J by 3 bases, and 19 bases separated the two germline ends. DNA of the CDR3: TGTGCCAGCAGCCCCCGCAGAGGTCGAGAGTACACTGAAGCTTTCTTT. Translated: CASSPRRGREYTEAFF.

The V gene is TRBV19, the J gene TRBJ1-2; no reliable D call. V shed 10 bases and J shed 2 bases, with 23 bases lying between them. Germline values: CDR1 LNHDA, CDR2 SQIVND (reference sequence). The CDR3 runs 16 residues. The CDR3: CAIQRMSGQPNYGYTF. As DNA, the CDR3 is TGTGCCATCCAAAGAATGAGCGGGCAGCCGAACTATGGCTACACCTTC. The variable domain in full, with the rest retrieved from reference TRBV19 and TRBJ1-2, is DGGITQSPKYLFRKEGQNVTLSCEQNLNHDAMYWYRQDPGQGLRLIYYSQIVNDFQKGDIAEGYSVSREKKESFPLTVTSAQKNPTAFYLCAIQRMSGQPNYGYTFGSGTRLTVV.

The V and J genes are TRBV19 and TRBJ1-6; perhaps TRBD1 as D (5 bases). Trimming stripped 2 bases from V and 9 bases from J, with 17 bases between. The CDR3 is 16 amino acids. The germline CDR1 and CDR2 sequences are LNHDA and SQIVND (reference sequence). In DNA form, the CDR3 reads TGTGCCAGTAGTATATTTAGGGCGGATCAGGGTTCACCCCTCCACTTT. This translates into CASSIFRADQGSPLHF.

The rearrangement joins TRBV9 to TRBJ2-5; possible D gene TRBD1, 5 bases. V dropped 0 bases and J dropped 4 bases, with 13 bases sitting between them. CDR3 length equals 15 residues. Germline V gene data show CDR1 as SGDLS and CDR2 as YYNGEE. CDR3 sequence reads: CASSVGQGVGETQYF. In DNA, the CDR3 is TGTGCCAGCAGCGTAGGGCAGGGTGTAGGAGAGACCCAGTACTTC.

V gene TRBV2 combines with J gene TRBJ2-1; 11 bases agree with TRBD2. CDR1 SNHLY and CDR2 FYNNEI come from the germline V gene. V was pared by 4 bases and J by 10 bases, with 9 bases of the junction left unmatched. The CDR3 covers 15 residues. CDR3 residues: CASSVSGGAFREQFF. CDR3 in DNA: TGTGCCAGCAGTGTTAGCGGGGGGGCATTTCGGGAGCAGTTCTTC.

This chain joins TRBV30 and TRBJ1-1, with a tentative D call TRBD1 (5 bases). Trimming took 5 bases from V and 11 from J, leaving 18 bases between them. CDR3 size: 12 residues. Germline V lookup: CDR1 GTSNPN, CDR2 SVGIG (reference sequence). CDR3 coding DNA: TGTGCCTGGGGGGGGAGTGGTCTATGGGCTTTCTTT. Amino acids: CAWGGSGLWAFF.

This CDR3 is CASSHGTSGREQFF. The CDR3 coding sequence is TGCGCCAGCAGCCACGGGACTAGCGGGAGGGAGCAGTTCTTC. This sequence joins TRBV4-3 and TRBJ2-1; 15 positions match TRBD2. After removal of 3 bases from V and 10 bases from J, the junction contained 1 base not matched to a gene. Per germline, CDR1 LGHNA and CDR2 YSLEER. The CDR3 has 14 amino acids.

This chain joins TRBV3-1 (or the pseudogene TRBV3-2) and TRBJ2-1; TRBD1 agrees at 8 bases. CDR1 and CDR2 (germline): LGHDT, YNNKEL (reference sequence). The CDR3 loop spans 16 amino acids. Trimming at V came to 2 bases and at J to 4 bases, leaving 7 bases not matched to a gene. DNA of the CDR3: TGTGCCAGCAGCCAATTGGGACAGGACAAATACAATGAGCAGTTCTTC. Translated: CASSQLGQDKYNEQFF.

Notes on this clone: Additional DNA sequences in this sample encode the identical CDR3. The chain recombines TRBV3-1 (or the pseudogene TRBV3-2) with TRBJ1-1; D is uncertain. The V gene's germline CDR1 is LGHDT and CDR2 YNNKEL (reference sequence). The V end lost 3 bases, the J end lost 5 bases, and 10 bases lay between the germline ends. The CDR3 has 13 residues. CDR3 region: CASSQGSGTEAFF. The CDR3 DNA sequence: TGTGCCAGCAGCCAGGGGTCGGGGACTGAAGCTTTCTTT.

The chain joins TRBV4-1 to TRBJ2-3; 7 positions match TRBD1. CDR3 length: 16 residues. Trimming removed 4 bases from V and 6 bases from J; junction bases left unmatched: 13. In germline, CDR1 is MGHRA, CDR2 YSYEKL. The CDR3 spells CASSPIVSGGPDTQYF. The CDR3 nucleotides read TGCGCCAGCAGCCCCATAGTGTCAGGGGGTCCGGATACGCAGTATTTT.

The chain is built from TRBV6-5 and TRBJ1-2; D not resolved. CDR3 size: 16 residues. V was trimmed by 0 bases and J by 0 bases, leaving 11 bases between them. Germline CDR1 reads MNHEY; CDR2 reads SVGAGI. The CDR3 sequence is CASSYSPATANYGYTF. In DNA, the CDR3 is TGTGCCAGCAGTTACTCCCCAGCTACAGCTAACTATGGCTACACCTTC.

CDR3 sequence (DNA): TGTGCCAGCAGTGAATACCAGGGCGGGGATCAGCCCCAGCATTTT. Translating gives CASSEYQGGDQPQHF. V usage is TRBV2 and J usage is TRBJ1-5; tentative D call: TRBD1 (5 bases). V lost 2 bases, J lost 5 bases, and 13 bases lay in between. The V gene's germline CDR1 is SNHLY and CDR2 FYNNEI. The CDR3 is made up of 15 amino acids.

J is TRBJ2-5 and V is TRBV6-5, with D possibly TRBD2 on 6 matching bases. Germline V gives CDR1 MNHEY, CDR2 SVGAGI. The CDR3 loop spans 12 amino acids. Trimming removed 6 bases from V and 5 bases from J, with 10 bases in between. CDR3 nucleotides: TGTGCCAGCAGCGTTGCGGGGGAGACCCAGTACTTC. The encoded protein is CASSVAGETQYF.

The V and J genes are TRBV6-4 and TRBJ1-6, with D possibly TRBD1 on 6 matching bases. The germline gives CDR1 MRHNA, CDR2 SNTAGT. Trimming left V 11 bases short and J 9 bases short, with 20 bases between. The CDR3 is 14 residues long. The CDR3 bases are TGTGCCCGGAGAGGTGACAGGCCACCTTCACCCCTCCACTTT. Its translation is CARRGDRPPSPLHF.

This clone has only one observation. The V gene is TRBV28, the J gene TRBJ1-2; the match to TRBD1 covers 7 bases. The CDR3 is 14 residues long. CDR1 is MDHEN and CDR2 is SYDVKM in the germline V gene. Trimming took 8 bases from V and 2 from J; bases not matched to a gene: 8. DNA of the CDR3: TGTGCCAGCTCTAAAGGGACAGTAAACTATGGCTACACCTTC. Its protein product is CASSKGTVNYGYTF.

V and J are TRBV4-2 and TRBJ1-2; possibly TRBD1 for D (5 bases). The V gene's germline CDR1 is LGHNA and CDR2 YNFKEQ. With 0 bases removed from V and 7 bases from J, the gap between germline ends came to 21 bases. CDR3 length: 17 amino acids. CDR3 amino acids: CASSQESFGGGVGGYTF. The CDR3 DNA follows: TGTGCCAGCAGCCAAGAGTCGTTCGGGGGGGGAGTCGGTGGCTACACCTTC.

The chain employs TRBV6-5 and TRBJ2-7; D is uncertain. This CDR3 region has 13 residues. Germline values: CDR1 MNHEY, CDR2 SVGAGI. Between the trimmed V and J ends, which lost 5 bases and 3 bases, there was a span of 11 bases. The CDR3 DNA follows: TGTGCCAGCAGTCTTGACATGTACTACGAGCAGTACTTC. This encodes CASSLDMYYEQYF.

This clone appeared a few times. J is TRBJ1-5 and V is TRBV2, with 8 bases identical to TRBD1. The CDR3 sequence is 16 residues long. V trimming: 4 bases; J trimming: 1 base; junction bases outside the gene matches: 6. CDR1 is SNHLY and CDR2 is FYNNEI in the germline V gene. CDR3 loop: CASSVQGVFSNQPQHF. The DNA of the CDR3 is TGTGCCAGCAGTGTACAGGGGGTTTTCAGCAATCAGCCCCAGCATTTT.

The V gene is TRBV27, the J gene TRBJ1-2, with 8 bases aligning to TRBD1. J lost 4 bases, V lost 6 bases, and 7 bases had no gene match. The CDR3 runs to 14 residues. The V gene's germline CDR1 is MNHEY and CDR2 SMNVEV (reference sequence). The CDR3, as DNA: TGTGCCAGCAGAATTCCGGGACAGGTCTATGGCTACACCTTC. This codes for CASRIPGQVYGYTF.

The chain links TRBV19 to TRBJ2-2, with TRBD1 as a possible D gene (5 bases). Germline V gives CDR1 LNHDA, CDR2 SQIVND (reference sequence). Trimming left V 7 bases short and J 6 bases short, with 18 bases between. The CDR3 contains 15 residues. The CDR3 DNA is TGTGCCAGTACCCAGGGAAATAGCCGGGCCGGGGAGCTGTTTTTT. Translating it yields CASTQGNSRAGELFF.

The chain uses TRBV29-1 and TRBJ1-1, with D possibly being TRBD1 (6 bases). Deletions cut 8 bases from V and 0 bases from J, with 13 bases between. Germline values: CDR1 SQVTM, CDR2 ANQGSEA. The CDR3 is made up of 13 amino acids. CDR3 sequence (DNA): TGCAGCTCCAGGACAGACATGAACACTGAAGCTTTCTTT. Translating it yields CSSRTDMNTEAFF.